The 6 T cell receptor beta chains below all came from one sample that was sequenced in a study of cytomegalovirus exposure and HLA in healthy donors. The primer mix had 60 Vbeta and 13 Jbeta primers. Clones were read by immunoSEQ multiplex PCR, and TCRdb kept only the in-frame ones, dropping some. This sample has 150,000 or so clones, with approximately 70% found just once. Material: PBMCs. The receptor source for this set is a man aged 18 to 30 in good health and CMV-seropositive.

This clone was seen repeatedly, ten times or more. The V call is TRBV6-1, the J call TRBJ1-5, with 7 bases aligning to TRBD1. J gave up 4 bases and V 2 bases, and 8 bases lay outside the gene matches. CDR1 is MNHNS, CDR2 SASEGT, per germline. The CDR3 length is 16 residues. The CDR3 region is CASSEPTGLGNQPQHF. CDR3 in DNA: TGTGCCAGCAGTGAACCGACAGGGTTGGGGAATCAGCCCCAGCATTTT.

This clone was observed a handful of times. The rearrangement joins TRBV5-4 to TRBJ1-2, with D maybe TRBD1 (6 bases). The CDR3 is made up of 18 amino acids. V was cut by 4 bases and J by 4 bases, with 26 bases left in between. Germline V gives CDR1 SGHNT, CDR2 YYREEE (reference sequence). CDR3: CASSPQSGGAQGSYGYTF. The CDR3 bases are TGTGCCAGCAGCCCCCAATCGGGGGGGGCCCAGGGGTCCTATGGCTACACCTTC. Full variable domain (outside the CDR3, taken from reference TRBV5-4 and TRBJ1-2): ETGVTQSPTHLIKTRGQQVTLRCSSQSGHNTVSWYQQALGQGPQFIFQYYREEENGRGNFPPRFSGLQFPNYSSELNVNALELDDSALYLCASSPQSGGAQGSYGYTFGSGTRLTVV.

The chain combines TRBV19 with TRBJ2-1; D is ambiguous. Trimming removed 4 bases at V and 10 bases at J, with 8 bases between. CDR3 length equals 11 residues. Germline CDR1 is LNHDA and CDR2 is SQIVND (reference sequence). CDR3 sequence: CASSKIEEQFF. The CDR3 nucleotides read TGTGCCAGTAGTAAGATAGAGGAGCAGTTCTTC. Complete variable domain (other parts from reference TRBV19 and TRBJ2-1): DGGITQSPKYLFRKEGQNVTLSCEQNLNHDAMYWYRQDPGQGLRLIYYSQIVNDFQKGDIAEGYSVSREKKESFPLTVTSAQKNPTAFYLCASSKIEEQFFGPGTRLTVL.

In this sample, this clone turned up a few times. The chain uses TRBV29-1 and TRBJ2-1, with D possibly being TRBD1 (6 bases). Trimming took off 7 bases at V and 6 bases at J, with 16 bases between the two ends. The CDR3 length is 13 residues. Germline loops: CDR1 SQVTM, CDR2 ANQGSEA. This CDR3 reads CSGRPAGVNEQFF. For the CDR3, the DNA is TGCAGCGGTCGACCCGCAGGGGTCAATGAGCAGTTCTTC.

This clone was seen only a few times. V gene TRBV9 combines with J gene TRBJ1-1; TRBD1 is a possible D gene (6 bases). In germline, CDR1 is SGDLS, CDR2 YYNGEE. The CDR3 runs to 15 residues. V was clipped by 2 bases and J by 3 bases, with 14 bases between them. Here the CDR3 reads CASSVTGTSDTEAFF. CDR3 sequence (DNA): TGTGCCAGCAGCGTTACCGGGACATCAGACACTGAAGCTTTCTTT.

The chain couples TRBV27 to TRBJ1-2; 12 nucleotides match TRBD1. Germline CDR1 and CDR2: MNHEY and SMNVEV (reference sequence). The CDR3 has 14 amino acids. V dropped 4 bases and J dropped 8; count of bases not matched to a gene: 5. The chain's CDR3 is CASSSGQGAFGYTF. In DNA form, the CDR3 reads TGTGCCAGCAGTTCGGGACAGGGGGCTTTCGGCTACACCTTC.